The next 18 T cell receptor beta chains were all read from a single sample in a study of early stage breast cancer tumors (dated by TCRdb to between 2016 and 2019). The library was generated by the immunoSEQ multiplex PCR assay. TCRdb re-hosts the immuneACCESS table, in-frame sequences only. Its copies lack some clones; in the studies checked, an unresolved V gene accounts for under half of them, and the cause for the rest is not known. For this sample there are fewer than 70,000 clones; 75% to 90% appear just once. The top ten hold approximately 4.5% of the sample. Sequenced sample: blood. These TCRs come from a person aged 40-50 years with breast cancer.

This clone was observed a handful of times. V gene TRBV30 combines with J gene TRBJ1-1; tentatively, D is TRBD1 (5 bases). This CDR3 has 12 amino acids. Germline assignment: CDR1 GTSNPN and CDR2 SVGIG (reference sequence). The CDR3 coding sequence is TGTGCTGCGGGACCCAGTAGCACTGAAGCTTTCTTT. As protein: CAAGPSSTEAFF.

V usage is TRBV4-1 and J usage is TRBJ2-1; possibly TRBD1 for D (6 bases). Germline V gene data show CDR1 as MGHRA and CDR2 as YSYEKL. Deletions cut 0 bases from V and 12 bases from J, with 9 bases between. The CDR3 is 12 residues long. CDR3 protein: CASSQEQGRQFF. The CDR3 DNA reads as TGCGCCAGCAGCCAAGAACAGGGTCGGCAGTTCTTC.

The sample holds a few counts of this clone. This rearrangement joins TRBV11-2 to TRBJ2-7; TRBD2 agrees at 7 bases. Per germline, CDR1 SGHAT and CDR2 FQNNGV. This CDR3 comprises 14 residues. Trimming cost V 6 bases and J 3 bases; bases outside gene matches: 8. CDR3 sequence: CASSSTSSGYEQYF. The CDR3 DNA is TGTGCCAGCAGTTCGACTAGCTCGGGCTACGAGCAGTACTTC.

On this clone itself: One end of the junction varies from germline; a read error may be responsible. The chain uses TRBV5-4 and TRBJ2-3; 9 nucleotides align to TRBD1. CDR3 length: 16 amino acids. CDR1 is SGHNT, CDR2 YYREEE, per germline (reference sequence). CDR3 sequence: CASTLVRTGGTDTQYF. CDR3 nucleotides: TGTGCCAGCACCTTGGTGAGGACAGGGGGCACAGATACGCAGTATTTT.

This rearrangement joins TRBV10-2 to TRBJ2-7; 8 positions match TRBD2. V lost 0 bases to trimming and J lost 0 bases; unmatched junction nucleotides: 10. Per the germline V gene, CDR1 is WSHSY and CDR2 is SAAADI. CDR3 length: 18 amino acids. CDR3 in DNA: TGCGCCAGCAGTGAGTCGATTAGTAGCGGGAAGGGCTCCTACGAGCAGTACTTC. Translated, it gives CASSESISSGKGSYEQYF.

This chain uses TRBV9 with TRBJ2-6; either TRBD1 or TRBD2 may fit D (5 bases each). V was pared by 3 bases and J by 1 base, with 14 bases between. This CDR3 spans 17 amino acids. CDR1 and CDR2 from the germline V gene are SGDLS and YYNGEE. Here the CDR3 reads CASSDGTDRSGANVLTF. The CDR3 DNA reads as TGTGCCAGCAGCGACGGGACGGACCGTTCTGGGGCCAACGTCCTGACTTTC.

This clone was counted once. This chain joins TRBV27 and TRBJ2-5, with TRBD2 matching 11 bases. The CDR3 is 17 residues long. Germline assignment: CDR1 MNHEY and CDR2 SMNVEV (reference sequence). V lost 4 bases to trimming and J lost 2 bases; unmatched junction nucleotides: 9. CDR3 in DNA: TGTGCCAGCAGTTCAGGCGCGGGACTAGCGGAGCAAGAGACCCAGTACTTC. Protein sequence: CASSSGAGLAEQETQYF.

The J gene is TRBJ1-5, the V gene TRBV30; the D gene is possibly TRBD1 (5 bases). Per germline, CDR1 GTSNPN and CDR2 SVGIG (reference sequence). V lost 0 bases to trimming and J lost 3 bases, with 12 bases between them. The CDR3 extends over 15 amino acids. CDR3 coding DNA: TGTGCCTGGAGTGTGGGCCAGGGCGACAATCAGCCCCAGCATTTT. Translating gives CAWSVGQGDNQPQHF.

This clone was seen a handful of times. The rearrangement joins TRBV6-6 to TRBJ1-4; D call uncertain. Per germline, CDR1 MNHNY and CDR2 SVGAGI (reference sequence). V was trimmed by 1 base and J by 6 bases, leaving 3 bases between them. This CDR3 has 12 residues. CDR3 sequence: CASSYLDEKLFF. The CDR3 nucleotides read TGTGCCAGCAGTTACTTGGATGAAAAACTGTTTTTT.

The CDR3, as DNA: TGTGCCAGTAGTACCTGGGACAGAACTAACACTGAAGCTTTCTTT. It translates to CASSTWDRTNTEAFF. The chain couples TRBV19 to TRBJ1-1, with 7 bases aligning to TRBD1. CDR1 LNHDA and CDR2 SQIVND come from the germline V gene (reference sequence). The V gene end was trimmed by 4 bases and the J gene end by 2 bases; junction bases not matched to a gene: 7. The CDR3 loop spans 15 amino acids.

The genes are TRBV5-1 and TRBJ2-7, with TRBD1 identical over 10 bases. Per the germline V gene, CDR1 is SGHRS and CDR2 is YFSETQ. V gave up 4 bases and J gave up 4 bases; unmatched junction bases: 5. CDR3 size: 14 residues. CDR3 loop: CASSRGQGLYEQYF. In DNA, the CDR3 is TGCGCCAGCAGCCGGGGACAGGGGTTGTACGAGCAGTACTTC.

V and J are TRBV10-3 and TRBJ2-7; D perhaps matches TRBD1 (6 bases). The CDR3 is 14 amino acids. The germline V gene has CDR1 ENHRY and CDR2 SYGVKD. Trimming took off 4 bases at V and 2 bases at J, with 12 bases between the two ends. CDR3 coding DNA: TGTGCCATCAGTGCAGACAGGCGAACCTACGAGCAGTACTTC. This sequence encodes CAISADRRTYEQYF.

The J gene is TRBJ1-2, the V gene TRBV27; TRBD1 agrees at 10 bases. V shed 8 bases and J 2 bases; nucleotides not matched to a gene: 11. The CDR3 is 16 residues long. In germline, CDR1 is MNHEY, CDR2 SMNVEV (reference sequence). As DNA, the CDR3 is TGTGCCAGCGGCACGGGCAGGGACAGGGGAAACTATGGCTACACCTTC. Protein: CASGTGRDRGNYGYTF.

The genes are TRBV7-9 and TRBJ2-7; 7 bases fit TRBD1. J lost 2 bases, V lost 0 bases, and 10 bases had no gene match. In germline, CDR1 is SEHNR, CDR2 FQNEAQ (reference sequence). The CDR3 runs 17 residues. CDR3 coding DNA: TGTGCCAGCAGCTTAGCGCGGTGGGGACAGATCACCTACGAGCAGTACTTC. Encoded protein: CASSLARWGQITYEQYF.

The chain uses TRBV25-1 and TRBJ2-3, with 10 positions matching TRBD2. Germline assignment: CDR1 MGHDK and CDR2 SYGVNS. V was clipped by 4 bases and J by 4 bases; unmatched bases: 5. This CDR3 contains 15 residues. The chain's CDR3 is CASSVGSGRSDTQYF. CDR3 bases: TGTGCCAGCAGTGTCGGTAGCGGGAGGTCAGATACGCAGTATTTT.

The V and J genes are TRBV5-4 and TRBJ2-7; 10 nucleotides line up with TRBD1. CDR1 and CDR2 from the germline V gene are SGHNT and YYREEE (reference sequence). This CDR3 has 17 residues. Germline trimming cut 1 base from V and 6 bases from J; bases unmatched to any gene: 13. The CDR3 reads CASSLILTRDRGGEQYF. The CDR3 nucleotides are TGTGCCAGCAGCTTGATTCTTACTCGGGACAGGGGAGGCGAGCAGTACTTC.

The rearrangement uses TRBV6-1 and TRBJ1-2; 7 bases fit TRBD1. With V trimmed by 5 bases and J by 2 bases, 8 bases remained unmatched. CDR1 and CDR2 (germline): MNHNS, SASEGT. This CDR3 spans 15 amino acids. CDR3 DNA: TGTGCCAGCAGTCAGACAGGGATGGTAAACTATGGCTACACCTTC. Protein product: CASSQTGMVNYGYTF.

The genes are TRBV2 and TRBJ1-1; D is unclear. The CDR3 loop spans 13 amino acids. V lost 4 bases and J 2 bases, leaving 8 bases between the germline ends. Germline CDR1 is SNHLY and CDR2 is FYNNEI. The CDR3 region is CASSAKRNTEAFF. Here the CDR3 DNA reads TGTGCCAGCAGTGCGAAACGAAACACTGAAGCTTTCTTT.